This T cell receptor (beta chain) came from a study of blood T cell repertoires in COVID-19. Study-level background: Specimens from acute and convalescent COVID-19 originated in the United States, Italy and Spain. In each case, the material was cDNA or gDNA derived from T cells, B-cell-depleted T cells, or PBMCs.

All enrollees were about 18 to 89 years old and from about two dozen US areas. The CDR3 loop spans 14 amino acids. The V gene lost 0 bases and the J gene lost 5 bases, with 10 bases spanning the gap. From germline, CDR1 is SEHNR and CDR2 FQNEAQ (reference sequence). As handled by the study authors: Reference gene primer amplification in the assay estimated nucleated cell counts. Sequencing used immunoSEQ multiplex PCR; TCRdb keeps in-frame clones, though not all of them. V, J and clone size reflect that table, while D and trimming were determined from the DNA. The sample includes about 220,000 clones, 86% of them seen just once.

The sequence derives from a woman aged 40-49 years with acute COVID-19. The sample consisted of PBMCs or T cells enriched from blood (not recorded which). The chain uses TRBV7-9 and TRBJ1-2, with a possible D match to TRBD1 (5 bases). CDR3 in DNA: TGTGCCAGCAGCTTAGCTGGGGCTGGTTATGGCTACACCTTC. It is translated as CASSLAGAGYGYTF.